The text below deals with one T cell receptor (beta chain). This CDR3 is built from 14 residues. V was pared by 3 bases and J by 0 bases, with 5 bases of the junction left unmatched. Per germline, CDR1 SQVTM and CDR2 ANQGSEA. Every patient had bone marrow sampled while the disease was active. The data derive from a study of read filtering for tumor transcriptome and immune sequencing. From approximately 430 ng of RNA, a library with molecular barcoded alpha/delta and beta/gamma adaptors was made. In TCRdb, the reads were re-called with MiXCR into one record per CDR3 protein. The repertoire holds around 58,000 distinct CDR3 sequences, with roughly 13% as singletons.

The TCR originated in a donor aged 40 or over with multiple myeloma. J is TRBJ2-7 and V is TRBV29-1; 7 bases agree with TRBD1. The sequenced sample was a population of CD138-negative cells sorted from bone marrow. The CDR3 DNA reads as TGCAGCGTTGATATACAGGGGACCTCCTACGAGCAGTACTTC. As protein: CSVDIQGTSYEQYF.